This TCR beta chain was recorded in a study of cytomegalovirus exposure and HLA in healthy donors. The sample holds a few counts of this clone. It was with 60 Vbeta and 13 Jbeta primers that the PCR ran. TCRdb's table, derived via immunoSEQ multiplex PCR, lists solely in-frame clones and lacks some. The table lists a few hundred thousand clones, around 80% of them singletons. V shed 3 bases and J shed 2 bases, with 11 bases lying between them. Germline loops: CDR1 LNHDA, CDR2 SQIVND (reference sequence). CDR3 size: 14 residues. The sequence came from a man aged 35 to 55 in good health and CMV-seronegative. Sequencing was carried out using PBMCs. V is TRBV19 and J is TRBJ2-7, with unresolved D. This CDR3 is CASSISVEAYEQYF. The CDR3 bases are TGTGCCAGTAGTATCAGCGTAGAGGCCTACGAGCAGTACTTC.